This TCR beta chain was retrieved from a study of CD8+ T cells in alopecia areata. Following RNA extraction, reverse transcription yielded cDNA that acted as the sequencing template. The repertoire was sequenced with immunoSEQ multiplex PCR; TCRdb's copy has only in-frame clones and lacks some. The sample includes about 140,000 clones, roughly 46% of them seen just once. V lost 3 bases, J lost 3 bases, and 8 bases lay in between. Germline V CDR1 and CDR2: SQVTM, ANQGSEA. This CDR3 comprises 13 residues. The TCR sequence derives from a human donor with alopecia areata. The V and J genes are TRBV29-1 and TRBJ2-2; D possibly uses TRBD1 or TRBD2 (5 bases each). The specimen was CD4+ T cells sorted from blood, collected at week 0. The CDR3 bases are TGCAGCGTTGATACGGGGCACACCGGGGAGCTGTTTTTT. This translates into CSVDTGHTGELFF.